The 18 T cell receptor beta chains below come from one sample, sequenced in a study of blood T cell repertoires in COVID-19. Method: immunoSEQ multiplex PCR; TCRdb's copy keeps in-frame clones and lacks some. The data contain around 200,000 clones, 75% to 90% of them seen just once; the ten biggest clones take up 5.1%. What was sequenced was peripheral blood. The receptors were gathered from a human donor in a cohort sampled during active COVID-19.

The chain employs TRBV30 and TRBJ2-7, with a possible D match to TRBD1 (6 bases). The CDR3 consists of 13 residues. Trimming took 2 bases from V and 0 from J, leaving 8 bases between them. Per germline, CDR1 GTSNPN and CDR2 SVGIG (reference sequence). The DNA of the CDR3 is TGTGCCTGGAGTCAGGGGCTCTCCTACGAGCAGTACTTC. It translates to CAWSQGLSYEQYF.

The V gene is TRBV11-2, the J gene TRBJ2-1, with 10 bases aligning to TRBD2. Unmatched junction bases numbered 6, after V lost 5 bases and J lost 2 bases. Per germline, CDR1 SGHAT and CDR2 FQNNGV. CDR3 length equals 16 residues. CDR3 protein: CASSPLLAGAYNEQFF. CDR3 DNA: TGTGCCAGCAGCCCCCTCCTAGCGGGAGCCTACAATGAGCAGTTCTTC.

The chain has TRBV19 and TRBJ2-7, with TRBD1 matching over 7 bases. Germline V gene lookup returns CDR1 LNHDA and CDR2 SQIVND (reference sequence). V lost 4 bases, J lost 5 bases, and 5 bases stayed unmatched. The length of the CDR3 is 13 residues. This CDR3 is CASSTIGGHEQYF. The CDR3 DNA follows: TGTGCCAGTAGTACAATAGGGGGCCACGAGCAGTACTTC.

This clone was counted once. The chain is built from TRBV12-3 or TRBV12-4 and TRBJ2-1; 8 positions agree with TRBD2. The V and J ends lost 6 bases and 11 bases, in that order; junction bases with no gene match: 6. The CDR3 has 12 amino acids. CDR3 loop: CASRSLADQQFF. In DNA, the CDR3 is TGTGCCAGCAGATCACTAGCGGACCAGCAGTTCTTC.

This clone has a handful of counts. Here the CDR3 reads CASSEHSYNQPQHF. The CDR3 DNA follows: TGTGCCAGCAGCGAACACAGCTACAATCAGCCCCAGCATTTT. The chain is built from TRBV9 and TRBJ1-5; no firm D call. Per the germline V gene, CDR1 is SGDLS and CDR2 is YYNGEE. The V end lost 3 bases, the J end lost 3 bases, and 10 bases lay between the germline ends. There are 14 residues in the CDR3. The entire variable domain, with the rest obtained from reference TRBV9 and TRBJ1-5, is as follows: DSGVTQTPKHLITATGQRVTLRCSPRSGDLSVYWYQQSLDQGLQFLIQYYNGEERAKGNILERFSAQQFPDLHSELNLSSLELGDSALYFCASSEHSYNQPQHFGDGTRLSIL.

The chain has TRBV5-1 and TRBJ2-3; possibly TRBD2 for D (5 bases). The V and J ends lost 0 bases and 6 bases respectively, with 20 bases between them. The CDR3 runs 17 residues. The germline CDR1 and CDR2 sequences are SGHRS and YFSETQ. As DNA, the CDR3 is TGCGCCAGCAGCTTGGGCCCCCAGCGGCTGGATTCGGATACGCAGTATTTT. It translates to CASSLGPQRLDSDTQYF.

The chain links TRBV7-2 to TRBJ2-1, with D possibly matching TRBD2 (5 bases). The V gene's germline CDR1 is SGHTA and CDR2 FQGNSA. This CDR3 contains 15 residues. V was pared by 1 base and J by 2 bases, with 9 bases between. The CDR3 bases are TGTGCCAGCAGCTTAGAGAGAGGGCCCTACAATGAGCAGTTCTTC. Amino acids: CASSLERGPYNEQFF.

This chain uses TRBV3-1 (or the pseudogene TRBV3-2) with TRBJ2-7, with TRBD2 matching 11 bases. The CDR3 length is 15 residues. Germline CDR1 and CDR2: LGHDT and YNNKEL (reference sequence). The V and J ends lost 4 bases and 2 bases, in that order; junction bases with no gene match: 4. CDR3 in amino acids: CASSPGLADTYEQYF. In DNA form, the CDR3 reads TGTGCCAGCAGCCCGGGACTAGCGGATACCTACGAGCAGTACTTC.

The rearrangement links TRBV7-8 to TRBJ2-3; maybe TRBD2 (7 bases). Germline V gene sequence: CDR1 SGHVS, CDR2 FQNEAQ. This CDR3 is 15 amino acids long. V lost 4 bases to trimming and J lost 10 bases, with 21 bases between them. The CDR3 loop is CASSSSRGGRGAQYF. CDR3 DNA: TGTGCCAGCAGCTCATCTAGGGGGGGGCGCGGGGCGCAGTATTTT.

The rearrangement links TRBV7-6 to TRBJ2-2, with D maybe TRBD1 (8 bases). The CDR3 totals 15 residues. Germline values: CDR1 SGHVS, CDR2 FNYEAQ. Trimming shortened V by 5 bases and J by 5 bases, and 15 bases separated the two germline ends. The CDR3 spells CASSVEQGGTGELFF. In nucleotides, the CDR3 is TGTGCCAGCAGCGTAGAACAGGGGGGGACCGGGGAGCTGTTTTTT.

As DNA, the CDR3 is TGTGCCTGGAGTGTAAAGGGAGGTAATGAAAAACTGTTTTTT. It codes for CAWSVKGGNEKLFF. V and J are TRBV30 and TRBJ1-4; D ambiguous. The CDR3 loop spans 14 amino acids. Germline V gene sequence: CDR1 GTSNPN, CDR2 SVGIG (reference sequence). V lost 0 bases and J lost 4, with 9 bases in between.

V and J are TRBV19 and TRBJ2-3, with a weak D call TRBD2 (5 bases). Germline CDR1 LNHDA, CDR2 SQIVND (reference sequence). Deletions cut 0 bases from V and 9 bases from J, with 10 bases between. This CDR3 has 13 residues. CDR3 bases: TGTGCCAGTAGTATAGATCTAGCTCCCACGCAGTATTTT. Amino acid sequence: CASSIDLAPTQYF. The variable domain in full, completed from reference TRBV19 and TRBJ2-3, reads DGGITQSPKYLFRKEGQNVTLSCEQNLNHDAMYWYRQDPGQGLRLIYYSQIVNDFQKGDIAEGYSVSREKKESFPLTVTSAQKNPTAFYLCASSIDLAPTQYFGPGTRLTVL.

The chain recombines TRBV27 with TRBJ2-7; 7 bases are a match to TRBD2. This CDR3 comprises 12 residues. Trimming removed 4 bases from V and 6 bases from J; junction bases left unmatched: 3. Germline V gene sequence: CDR1 MNHEY, CDR2 SMNVEV (reference sequence). CDR3 coding DNA: TGTGCCAGCAGTTCTGCGGGAGCCGAGCAGTACTTC. This encodes CASSSAGAEQYF.

This chain joins TRBV29-1 and TRBJ1-4; D gene ambiguous. The ends were cut back, 4 bases at V and 7 bases at J, with 13 bases in the middle. This CDR3 contains 13 residues. Germline assignment: CDR1 SQVTM and CDR2 ANQGSEA. The CDR3 protein is CSVVLWGGEKLFF. The DNA of the CDR3 is TGCAGCGTTGTCCTCTGGGGAGGTGAAAAACTGTTTTTT.

In its sample, this clone was seen a few times. The chain couples TRBV30 to TRBJ1-5; TRBD1 matches 7 bases. CDR1 is GTSNPN, CDR2 SVGIG, per germline (reference sequence). With V trimmed by 5 bases and J by 7 bases, 8 bases remained unmatched. CDR3 length: 13 amino acids. CDR3: CAWATGEEQPQHF. The CDR3 DNA is TGTGCCTGGGCTACAGGGGAAGAACAGCCCCAGCATTTT.

The chain joins TRBV12-2 to TRBJ2-7; whether TRBD2, the table's D call, matches the DNA was not checked. TRBV12-2 counts as a pseudogene. The CDR3 extends over 19 amino acids. The CDR3 loop is CASRLLTSGRPNSSYEQYF. CDR3 coding DNA: TGTGCAAGTCGCTTATTGACTAGCGGGAGGCCCAACAGCTCCTACGAGCAGTACTTC.

This clone was detected a few times. This chain joins TRBV7-9 and TRBJ2-7; 7 nucleotides match TRBD1. This CDR3 has 12 residues. Germline lookup yields CDR1 SEHNR and CDR2 FQNEAQ (reference sequence). The V gene end was trimmed by 3 bases and the J gene end by 10 bases; junction bases not matched to a gene: 6. CDR3 nucleotides: TGTGCCAGCAGCTTCATAGGGGGCGAACAGTACTTC. This sequence encodes CASSFIGGEQYF.

CDR3 DNA sequence: TGTGCCAGCAGCCTAGAAAGGGGCGGAGCCTACGAGCAGTACTTC. Encoded protein: CASSLERGGAYEQYF. The genes are TRBV7-3 and TRBJ2-7; D may be TRBD1 (5 bases). Germline CDR1 and CDR2: SGHTA and FQGTGA. Trimming stripped 5 bases from V and 2 bases from J, with 16 bases between. The CDR3 loop spans 15 amino acids.